This T cell receptor beta chain was observed in a study of T cells after yellow fever vaccination. There are a few counts of this clonotype. The study made its TCR cDNA through 5'RACE template switching. That step introduced a universal primer site along with UMIs. MiXCR was run by TCRdb on the 5' RACE reads, yielding one entry per CDR3 protein. The table includes approximately 160,000 distinct CDR3 sequences, 7% to 10% detected once. The specimen was CD8+ T cells sorted from PBMCs, collected 45 days after the yellow fever booster vaccination. The receptor comes from a man between 18 and 35 years old who received the YFV17D yellow fever vaccine.

CDR3 in amino acids: CASSIWDSQDTQYF. CDR3 in DNA: TGTGCCAGTAGTATATGGGACAGTCAAGATACGCAGTATTTT. The J gene is TRBJ2-3, the V gene TRBV19; 7 positions match TRBD1. After removal of 2 bases from V and 5 bases from J, the junction contained 4 bases not matched to a gene. Germline V CDR1 and CDR2: LNHDA, SQIVND (reference sequence). The CDR3 is 14 residues long.